A single sample gave rise to the 30 T cell receptor beta chains below, sequenced in a study of blood T cell repertoires in COVID-19. The repertoire was sequenced with immunoSEQ multiplex PCR; TCRdb's copy has only in-frame clones and lacks some. The repertoire holds over 300,000 clones, with roughly 90% as singletons. The sequencing sample was made of peripheral blood. The receptors here all came from a young man who had recovered from COVID-19.

V is TRBV29-1 and J is TRBJ1-2; D remains unclear. Germline V lookup: CDR1 SQVTM, CDR2 ANQGSEA. The germline V and J ends were trimmed by 7 bases and 3 bases, with 15 bases remaining between them. The CDR3 length is 13 residues. This CDR3 is CSAPNLEDYGYTF. The CDR3, as DNA: TGCAGCGCCCCGAACCTAGAGGACTATGGCTACACCTTC.

As to this clone: This same CDR3 is encoded by further DNA sequences in the sample. This sequence joins TRBV27 and TRBJ1-1; D uncertain. Trimming cost V 0 bases and J 0 bases, with 8 bases left between them. There are 15 residues in the CDR3. Germline assignment: CDR1 MNHEY and CDR2 SMNVEV (reference sequence). The CDR3 reads CASSLSRGLNTEAFF. The CDR3 DNA reads TGTGCCAGCAGTTTATCGCGAGGGCTGAACACTGAAGCTTTCTTT.

This clone appeared a few times. This chain links TRBV19 with TRBJ1-2; 7 bases line up with TRBD1. V shed 4 bases and J 1 base; nucleotides not matched to a gene: 3. CDR1 is LNHDA, CDR2 SQIVND, per germline (reference sequence). CDR3 size: 14 residues. CDR3 sequence reads: CASSTTGINYGYTF. The CDR3 nucleotides read TGTGCCAGTAGTACGACAGGGATTAACTATGGCTACACCTTC.

This chain links TRBV12-3 or TRBV12-4 with TRBJ2-3; unclear D gene. CDR3 length: 11 residues. Trimming took off 5 bases at V and 6 bases at J, with 6 bases between the two ends. The CDR3 protein is CASSDSDTQYF. CDR3 bases: TGTGCCAGCAGTGACTCGGATACGCAGTATTTT.

The gene calls are TRBV5-4 and TRBJ1-1, with 7 nucleotides matching TRBD1. In germline, CDR1 is SGHNT, CDR2 YYREEE (reference sequence). The CDR3 runs to 16 residues. V was clipped by 0 bases and J by 1 base; unmatched bases: 6. In nucleotides, the CDR3 is TGTGCCAGCAGCTTGGTGACGTGGGACAGGAACACTGAAGCTTTCTTT. Its protein is CASSLVTWDRNTEAFF.

About this clone: The sample carries other DNA sequences with the same CDR3. This rearrangement joins TRBV9 to TRBJ2-5; TRBD1 is a possible D gene (6 bases). Trimming stripped 2 bases from V and 1 base from J, with 9 bases between. Germline CDR1 is SGDLS and CDR2 is YYNGEE. There are 14 residues in the CDR3. CDR3 nucleotide sequence: TGTGCCAGCAGCGTGGCAGGGGCCCAAGAGACCCAGTACTTC. Protein: CASSVAGAQETQYF.

The V gene is TRBV19, the J gene TRBJ1-2; 7 bases agree with TRBD1. The CDR3 totals 12 residues. Germline V gives CDR1 LNHDA, CDR2 SQIVND (reference sequence). V gave up 7 bases and J gave up 8 bases; unmatched junction bases: 7. Here the CDR3 reads CASTHRGSGYTF. In nucleotides, the CDR3 is TGTGCCAGTACCCACAGGGGAAGCGGCTACACCTTC. The variable domain in full, completed from reference TRBV19 and TRBJ1-2, reads DGGITQSPKYLFRKEGQNVTLSCEQNLNHDAMYWYRQDPGQGLRLIYYSQIVNDFQKGDIAEGYSVSREKKESFPLTVTSAQKNPTAFYLCASTHRGSGYTFGSGTRLTVV.

This chain connects TRBV9 to TRBJ1-1; D is possibly TRBD1 (5 bases). The ends were cut back, 6 bases at V and 10 bases at J, with 16 bases in the middle. The CDR3 loop spans 12 amino acids. CDR1 is SGDLS and CDR2 is YYNGEE in the germline V gene. CDR3 amino acids: CASNTGVGRAFF. The CDR3 DNA is TGTGCCAGCAACACAGGAGTCGGGCGAGCTTTCTTT. Variable domain in full (rest from reference TRBV9 and TRBJ1-1): DSGVTQTPKHLITATGQRVTLRCSPRSGDLSVYWYQQSLDQGLQFLIQYYNGEERAKGNILERFSAQQFPDLHSELNLSSLELGDSALYFCASNTGVGRAFFGQGTRLTVV.

CDR3 loop: CSASVAGGTDTQYF. CDR3 in DNA: TGCAGTGCTAGTGTAGCGGGGGGCACAGATACGCAGTATTTT. The V and J genes are TRBV20-1 and TRBJ2-3, with TRBD2 matching over 9 bases. This CDR3 contains 14 residues. Germline CDR1 is DFQATT and CDR2 is SNEGSKA (reference sequence). J lost 1 base, V lost 3 bases, and 2 bases had no gene match.

The J gene is TRBJ1-5, the V gene TRBV18, with D unclear. Germline lookup yields CDR1 KGHSH and CDR2 LQKENI. This CDR3 is 18 amino acids long. The V and J ends lost 1 base and 9 bases respectively, with 25 bases between them. CDR3 nucleotides: TGTGCCAGCTCACCACAAAACTCAGCCCGGCAGGAAATCCGGCCCCAGCATTTT. This translates into CASSPQNSARQEIRPQHF.

The rearrangement uses TRBV5-6 and TRBJ1-2, with D unresolved. The CDR3 contains 16 residues. Trimming stripped 3 bases from V and 7 bases from J, with 22 bases between. Germline V gene data show CDR1 as SGHDT and CDR2 as YYEEEE. CDR3 in amino acids: CASSSWREPFRAGYTF. The CDR3 DNA sequence: TGTGCCAGCAGCTCCTGGAGGGAACCCTTCCGTGCTGGCTACACCTTC.

The chain employs TRBV12-3 or TRBV12-4 and TRBJ2-3, with 7 bases aligning to TRBD2. Trimming took 8 bases from V and 5 from J; bases not matched to a gene: 4. This CDR3 has 12 residues. The CDR3 spells CASFRGGDTQYF. CDR3 coding DNA: TGTGCCAGCTTTCGCGGGGGAGATACGCAGTATTTT.

The chain has TRBV5-1 and TRBJ2-1; 12 nucleotides line up with TRBD1. The trim removed 3 bases at V and 8 bases at J, leaving 9 bases unmatched. From germline, CDR1 is SGHRS and CDR2 YFSETQ. This CDR3 comprises 16 residues. The CDR3 reads CASSSTPGQGAYEQFF. The CDR3 DNA follows: TGCGCCAGCAGCTCGACGCCGGGACAGGGGGCTTATGAGCAGTTCTTC.

The chain employs TRBV3-1 (or the pseudogene TRBV3-2) and TRBJ2-7, with D perhaps matching TRBD2 (5 bases). The CDR3 covers 13 residues. The V gene's germline CDR1 is LGHDT and CDR2 YNNKEL (reference sequence). The V end lost 0 bases, the J end lost 13 bases, and 16 bases lay between the germline ends. The CDR3 coding sequence is TGTGCCAGCAGCCAAGAAGGACCACGGACTGCCTACTTC. It yields the protein CASSQEGPRTAYF.

On this clone: The same CDR3 is also encoded by other DNA sequences in this sample. The chain couples TRBV5-1 to TRBJ1-2, with 9 bases lining up with TRBD1. The germline V gene encodes CDR1 SGHRS and CDR2 YFSETQ. The ends lost 7 bases at V and 2 bases at J; junction bases unmatched: 6. The CDR3 has 14 residues. The CDR3 protein is CASGTGNENYGYTF. CDR3 DNA: TGCGCCAGCGGGACAGGGAATGAGAACTATGGCTACACCTTC.

This rearrangement joins TRBV11-1 to TRBJ1-2; 8 bases agree with TRBD1. The V segment lost 5 bases and the J segment 0 bases; nucleotides outside the gene matches: 5. This CDR3 spans 15 amino acids. Germline values: CDR1 SGHAT, CDR2 FQDESV (reference sequence). As DNA, the CDR3 is TGTGCCAGCAGCGTCGGACAGGGAGCTAACTATGGCTACACCTTC. It codes for CASSVGQGANYGYTF.

V usage is TRBV28 and J usage is TRBJ1-4, with 8 bases fitting TRBD1. The CDR3 consists of 19 residues. Germline trimming cut 3 bases from V and 4 bases from J; bases unmatched to any gene: 16. Germline CDR1 reads MDHEN; CDR2 reads SYDVKM. The CDR3 here is CASSLVEGLQGGLNEKLFF. The CDR3 coding sequence is TGTGCCAGCAGTTTGGTGGAGGGGCTACAGGGGGGCCTTAATGAAAAACTGTTTTTT.

This chain links TRBV9 with TRBJ2-3; 10 bases are shared with TRBD2. Trimming took 4 bases from V and 2 from J; bases not matched to a gene: 4. CDR1 and CDR2 from the germline V gene are SGDLS and YYNGEE. The length of the CDR3 is 15 residues. The CDR3 region has the DNA TGTGCCAGCAGCACAACTAGCGGGATCACAGATACGCAGTATTTT. It translates to CASSTTSGITDTQYF.

The rearrangement uses TRBV7-8 and TRBJ2-7, with TRBD1 identical over 11 bases. CDR3 length equals 16 residues. Trimming cost V 6 bases and J 2 bases; bases outside gene matches: 9. CDR1 and CDR2 (germline): SGHVS, FQNEAQ. Here the CDR3 reads CASSPRDRGFTYEQYF. For the CDR3, the DNA is TGTGCCAGCAGTCCCCGGGACAGGGGGTTTACCTACGAGCAGTACTTC.

V and J are TRBV9 and TRBJ1-1; 9 bases map to TRBD1. Germline trimming cut 3 bases from V and 0 bases from J; bases unmatched to any gene: 6. The CDR3 spans 16 residues. Looked up from germline, CDR1 is SGDLS and CDR2 is YYNGEE. CDR3 residues: CASSAEQGALNTEAFF. In DNA form, the CDR3 reads TGTGCCAGCAGCGCGGAACAGGGGGCCTTGAACACTGAAGCTTTCTTT.

V usage is TRBV5-6 and J usage is TRBJ1-1; no definite D call. In germline, CDR1 is SGHDT, CDR2 YYEEEE. V was clipped by 6 bases and J by 10 bases, with 25 bases between them. The CDR3 extends over 15 amino acids. The CDR3 reads CASTSQRELRVIAFF. The CDR3 bases are TGTGCCAGCACCTCCCAGAGGGAGTTGCGGGTGATAGCTTTCTTT.

J is TRBJ1-1 and V is TRBV10-3; tentative D call: TRBD1 (6 bases). V was shortened by 7 bases and J by 0 bases, with 18 bases between the two germline ends. CDR1 and CDR2 from the germline V gene are ENHRY and SYGVKD. The CDR3 spans 16 residues. CDR3 loop: CAITPAQGILNTEAFF. CDR3 bases: TGTGCCATCACCCCGGCGCAGGGGATTCTGAACACTGAAGCTTTCTTT.

This clone was seen once. The V gene is TRBV10-2, the J gene TRBJ1-2; D ambiguous. The CDR3 runs 15 residues. V was shortened by 0 bases and J by 9 bases, with 17 bases between the two germline ends. Germline CDR1 reads WSHSY; CDR2 reads SAAADI. The CDR3 DNA follows: TGCGCCAGCAGTGAGTCGGGTGCGGCACTGGAGAGCTACACCTTC. Amino acids: CASSESGAALESYTF.

This rearrangement joins TRBV10-3 to TRBJ1-1, with D maybe TRBD1 (5 bases). Germline CDR1 is ENHRY and CDR2 is SYGVKD. Trimming stripped 7 bases from V and 8 bases from J, with 14 bases between. CDR3 size: 12 residues. CDR3 amino acids: CAIKSPGFEAFF. In DNA, the CDR3 is TGTGCCATCAAATCCCCAGGGTTCGAAGCTTTCTTT.

The chain combines TRBV5-1 with TRBJ2-1, with a weak D call TRBD1 (6 bases). In germline, CDR1 is SGHRS, CDR2 YFSETQ. Trimming took 0 bases from V and 7 from J, leaving 17 bases between them. This CDR3 region has 16 residues. CDR3 sequence: CASSLAPSVGANEQFF. The CDR3 DNA is TGCGCCAGCAGCTTGGCTCCGTCGGTGGGGGCGAATGAGCAGTTCTTC.

J is TRBJ1-1 and V is TRBV6-6; 7 bases map to TRBD1. The CDR3 has 15 residues. CDR1 is MNHNY, CDR2 SVGAGI, per germline (reference sequence). After removal of 4 bases from V and 1 base from J, the junction contained 6 bases not matched to a gene. The CDR3 region is CASSWPWDRNTEAFF. For the CDR3, the DNA is TGTGCCAGCAGTTGGCCTTGGGACAGGAACACTGAAGCTTTCTTT.

The chain has TRBV20-1 and TRBJ1-5; D is undetermined. The germline CDR1 and CDR2 sequences are DFQATT and SNEGSKA (reference sequence). The CDR3 extends over 13 amino acids. Trimming took off 3 bases at V and 3 bases at J, with 9 bases between the two ends. In nucleotides, the CDR3 is TGCAGTGCTAGTCGAGGTCACAATCAGCCCCAGCATTTT. The encoded protein is CSASRGHNQPQHF.

The chain links TRBV6-5 to TRBJ2-2, with D possibly TRBD2 on 6 matching bases. The germline gives CDR1 MNHEY, CDR2 SVGAGI. The V and J ends lost 8 bases and 1 base respectively, with 14 bases between them. The CDR3 length is 15 residues. CDR3 in DNA: TGTGCCAGCGCGGAGGGACCGTGGAACACCGGGGAGCTGTTTTTT. Amino acids: CASAEGPWNTGELFF.

The V and J genes are TRBV2 and TRBJ2-7; 8 nucleotides line up with TRBD1. Germline CDR1 SNHLY, CDR2 FYNNEI. The V segment lost 7 bases and the J segment 4 bases; nucleotides outside the gene matches: 9. The CDR3 has 14 residues. The CDR3 protein is CASTSAGGSYEQYF. CDR3 bases: TGTGCCAGCACATCCGCAGGGGGCTCGTACGAGCAGTACTTC.

The rearrangement links TRBV12-3 or TRBV12-4 to TRBJ1-1; D gene unclear. The V gene lost 7 bases and the J gene lost 11 bases, with 17 bases spanning the gap. The CDR3 has 12 residues. As DNA, the CDR3 is TGTGCCAGCACTCCCGGGTCCCAGTCGGCTTTCTTT. It codes for CASTPGSQSAFF.